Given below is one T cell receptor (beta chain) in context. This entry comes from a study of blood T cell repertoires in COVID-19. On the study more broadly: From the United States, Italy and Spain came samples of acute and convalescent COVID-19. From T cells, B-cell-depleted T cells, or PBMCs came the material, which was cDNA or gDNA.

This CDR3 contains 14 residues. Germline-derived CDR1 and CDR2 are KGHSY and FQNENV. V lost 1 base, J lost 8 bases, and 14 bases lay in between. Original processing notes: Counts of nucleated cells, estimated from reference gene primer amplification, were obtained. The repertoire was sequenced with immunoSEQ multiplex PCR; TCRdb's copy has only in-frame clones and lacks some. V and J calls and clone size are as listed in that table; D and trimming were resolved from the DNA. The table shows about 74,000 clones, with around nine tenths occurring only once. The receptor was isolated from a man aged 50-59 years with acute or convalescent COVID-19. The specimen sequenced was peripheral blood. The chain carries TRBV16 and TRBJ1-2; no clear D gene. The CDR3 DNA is TGTGCCAGCAGCCAATATTCAGGAAGTAGAGGCTACACCTTC. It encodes CASSQYSGSRGYTF. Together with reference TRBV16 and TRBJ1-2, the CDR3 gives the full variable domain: GEEVAQTPKHLVRGEGQKAKLYCAPIKGHSYVFWYQQVLKNEFKFLISFQNENVFDETGMPKERFSAKCLPNSPCSLEIQATKLEDSAVYFCASSQYSGSRGYTFGSGTRLTVV.